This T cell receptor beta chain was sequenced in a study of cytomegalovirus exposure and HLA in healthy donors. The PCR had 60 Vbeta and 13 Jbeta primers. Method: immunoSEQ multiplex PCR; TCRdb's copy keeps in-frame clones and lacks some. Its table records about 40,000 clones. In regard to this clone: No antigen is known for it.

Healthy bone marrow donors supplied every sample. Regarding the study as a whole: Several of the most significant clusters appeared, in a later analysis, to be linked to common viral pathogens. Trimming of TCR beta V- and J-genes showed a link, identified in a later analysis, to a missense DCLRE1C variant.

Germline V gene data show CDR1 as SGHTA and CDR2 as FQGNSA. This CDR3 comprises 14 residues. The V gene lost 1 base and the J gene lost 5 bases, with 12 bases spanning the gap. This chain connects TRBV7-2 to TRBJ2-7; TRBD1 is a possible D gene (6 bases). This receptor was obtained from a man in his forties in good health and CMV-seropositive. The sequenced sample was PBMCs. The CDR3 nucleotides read TGTGCCAGCAGCTTAGAACAGGGTAGAAACGAGCAGTACTTC. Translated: CASSLEQGRNEQYF.